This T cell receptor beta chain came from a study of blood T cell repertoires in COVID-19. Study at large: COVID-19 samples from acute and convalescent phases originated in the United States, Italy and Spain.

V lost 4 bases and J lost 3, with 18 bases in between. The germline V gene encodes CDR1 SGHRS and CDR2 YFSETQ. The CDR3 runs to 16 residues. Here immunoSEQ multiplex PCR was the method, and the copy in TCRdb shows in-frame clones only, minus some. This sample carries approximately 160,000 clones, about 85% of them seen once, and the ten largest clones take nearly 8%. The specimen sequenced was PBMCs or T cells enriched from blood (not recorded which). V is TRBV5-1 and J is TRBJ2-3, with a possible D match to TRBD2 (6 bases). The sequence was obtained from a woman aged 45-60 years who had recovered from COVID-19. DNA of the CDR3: TGCGCCAGCAGCCAGCAACCGGGAGCGGGTACAGATACGCAGTATTTT. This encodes CASSQQPGAGTDTQYF.